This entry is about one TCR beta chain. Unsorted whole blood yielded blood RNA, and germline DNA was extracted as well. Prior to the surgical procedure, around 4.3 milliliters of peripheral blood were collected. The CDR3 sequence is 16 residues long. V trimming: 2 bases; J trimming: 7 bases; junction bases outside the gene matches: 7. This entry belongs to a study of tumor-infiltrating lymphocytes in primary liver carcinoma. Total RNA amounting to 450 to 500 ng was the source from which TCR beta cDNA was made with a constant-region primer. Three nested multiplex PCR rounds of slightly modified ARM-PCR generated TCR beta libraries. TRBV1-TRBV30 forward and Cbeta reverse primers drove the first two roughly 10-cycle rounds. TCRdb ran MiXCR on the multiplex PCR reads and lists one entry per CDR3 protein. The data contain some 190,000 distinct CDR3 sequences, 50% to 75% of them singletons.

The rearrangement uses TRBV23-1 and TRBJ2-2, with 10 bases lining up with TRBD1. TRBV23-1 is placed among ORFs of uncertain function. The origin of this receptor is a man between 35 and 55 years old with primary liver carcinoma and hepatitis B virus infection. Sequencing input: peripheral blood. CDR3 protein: CASSQLSDRGFGELFF. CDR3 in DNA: TGCGCCAGCAGTCAACTCTCGGACAGGGGGTTCGGGGAGCTGTTTTTT.